This TCR beta chain was documented in a study of cytomegalovirus exposure and HLA in healthy donors. The PCR made use of 60 Vbeta and 13 Jbeta primers. Study processing details: In a later analysis, 75 million to 95 million unique TCR beta chains included roughly 11 million shared by two or more donors. Clones were read by immunoSEQ multiplex PCR, and TCRdb kept only the in-frame ones, dropping some. That table furnishes V, J and clone size, whereas the DNA furnished D and trimming. The listing contains about 200,000 clones. Notes on this clone: Its cognate antigen is unknown.

Healthy donors of bone marrow made up the group. Findings and limits, study-wide: HLA alleles showed associations with about 17,000 TCR beta sequences in a later analysis, at a 0.05 false discovery rate. Some TCR beta chains (164 of them) were listed as cytomegalovirus-associated.

The CDR3 is 16 amino acids. The V gene's germline CDR1 is WSHSY and CDR2 SAAADI. Losses at the gene ends were 0 bases for V and 4 bases for J; bases not matched to a gene: 4. The origin of this receptor is a woman aged 25 to 39 in good health and CMV-seropositive. This sequence joins TRBV10-2 and TRBJ2-2, with 8 bases that match TRBD1. The specimen was PBMCs. DNA of the CDR3: TGCGCCAGCAGTGAGTCGTGGACAGGGACCACCGGGGAGCTGTTTTTT. It is translated as CASSESWTGTTGELFF.